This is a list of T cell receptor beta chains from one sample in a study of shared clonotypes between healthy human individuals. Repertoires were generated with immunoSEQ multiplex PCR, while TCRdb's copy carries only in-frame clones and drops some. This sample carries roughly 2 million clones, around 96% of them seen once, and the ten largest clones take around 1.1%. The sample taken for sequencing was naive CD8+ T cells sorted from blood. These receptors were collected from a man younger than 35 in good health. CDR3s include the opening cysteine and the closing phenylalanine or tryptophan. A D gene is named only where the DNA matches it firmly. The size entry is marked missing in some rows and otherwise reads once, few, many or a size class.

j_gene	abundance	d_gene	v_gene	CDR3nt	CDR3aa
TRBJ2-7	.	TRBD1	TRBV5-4	TGTGCCAGCAGCTTGGACCCGACAGGGTACCCCTACGAGCAGTACTTC	CASSLDPTGYPYEQYF
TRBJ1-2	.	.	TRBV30	TGTGCCTGGAGTAATTCAGGGAATGGCTACACCTTC	CAWSNSGNGYTF
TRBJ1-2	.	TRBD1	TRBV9	TGTGCCAGCAGCCCCACGGGGACAGCTTACCCTCTGGGCTACACCTTC	CASSPTGTAYPLGYTF
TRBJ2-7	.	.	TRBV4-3	TGCGCCAGCAGCCAAGTATTAGGATTCGGGGTATACGAGCAGTACTTC	CASSQVLGFGVYEQYF
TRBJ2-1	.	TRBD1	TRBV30	TGTGCCTGGAGCGACAGGGGGTTCGGTGAGCAGTTCTTC	CAWSDRGFGEQFF
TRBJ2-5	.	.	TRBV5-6	TGTGCCAGCAGCTTGGGGGTGCAAGAGACCCAGTACTTC	CASSLGVQETQYF
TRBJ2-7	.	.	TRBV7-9	TGTGCCAGCAGCTCTCGCCTCTCCTACGAGCAGTACTTC	CASSSRLSYEQYF
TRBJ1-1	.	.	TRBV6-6	TGTGCCACGCTTCTGGGTATCATGAACACTGAAGCTTTCTTT	CATLLGIMNTEAFF
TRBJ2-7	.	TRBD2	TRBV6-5	TGTGCCAGCGCACTAGCGGACTCCTACGAGCAGTACTTC	CASALADSYEQYF
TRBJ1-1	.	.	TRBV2	TGTGCCAGCAGTCCAACCGGGACGTTGAACACTGAAGCTTTCTTT	CASSPTGTLNTEAFF
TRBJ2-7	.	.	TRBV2	TGTGCCAGCAGTGAAGGGTGGACAGTTTACGAGCAGTACTTC	CASSEGWTVYEQYF
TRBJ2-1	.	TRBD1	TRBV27	TGTGCCAGCAGTTTATTGGGGGGACAGGGTACGTCAGATGAGCAGTTCTTC	CASSLLGGQGTSDEQFF
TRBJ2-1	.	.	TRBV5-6	TGTGCCAGCAGCTTATCTGGTGAGCAGTTCTTC	CASSLSGEQFF
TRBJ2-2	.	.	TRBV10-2	TGCGCCAGTACGGTGTTTAACACCGGGGAGCTGTTTTTT	CASTVFNTGELFF
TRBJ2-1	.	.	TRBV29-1	TGCAGCGTTGGGGCGGGGGAAGGGGGTGAGCAGTTCTTC	CSVGAGEGGEQFF
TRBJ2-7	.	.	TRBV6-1	TGTGCCAGCAGCTTAACAGGGCTGGGCCCCTACGAGCAGTACTTC	CASSLTGLGPYEQYF
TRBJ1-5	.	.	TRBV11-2	TGTGCCAGCAGCTTAGGGCCTCCCAATCAGCCCCAGCATTTT	CASSLGPPNQPQHF
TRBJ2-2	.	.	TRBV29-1	TGCAGCGTCGTAGTTGCGAACACCGGGGAGCTGTTTTTT	CSVVVANTGELFF
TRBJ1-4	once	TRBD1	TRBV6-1	TGTGCCAGCACTGAGGGACAGGGGGGACTTGCAACTAATGAAAAACTGTTTTTT	CASTEGQGGLATNEKLFF
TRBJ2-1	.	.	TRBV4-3	TGCGCCAGCAGCCGAGGGGTCTCCTACAATGAGCAGTTCTTC	CASSRGVSYNEQFF
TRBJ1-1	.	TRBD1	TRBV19	TGTGCCAGTAGTATAAGGGGGCCGGCTGAAGCTTTCTTT	CASSIRGPAEAFF
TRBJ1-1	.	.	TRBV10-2	TGCGCCAGCAGTGACCAGCAGAACACTGAAGCTTTCTTT	CASSDQQNTEAFF
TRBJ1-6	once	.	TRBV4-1	TGCGCCAGCAGCCAAGAGTCAGGGGTAGTCAATTCACCCCTCCACTTT	CASSQESGVVNSPLHF
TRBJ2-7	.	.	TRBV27	TGTGCCAGCAGTTTATCCCAGGGGCCAGCCTACGAGCAGTACTTC	CASSLSQGPAYEQYF
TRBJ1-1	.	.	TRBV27	TGTGCCAGCAGTCCAATGACAGTCTCCCCGGGGGACACTGAAGCTTTCTTT	CASSPMTVSPGDTEAFF
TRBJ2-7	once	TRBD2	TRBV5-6	TGTGCCAGCACCCGGGGGGGCTCCTTGTACGAGCAGTACTTC	CASTRGGSLYEQYF
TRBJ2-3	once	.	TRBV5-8	TGTGCCAGCCCCATACAGCTCCGACCTAGCACAGATACGCAGTATTTT	CASPIQLRPSTDTQYF
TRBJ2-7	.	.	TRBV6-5	TGTGCCAGCAGTTACTCGGTGGAAGACTACGAGCAGTACTTC	CASSYSVEDYEQYF
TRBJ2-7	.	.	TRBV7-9	TGTGCCAGCAGCTTAGAGCGTAGCTCCTACGAGCAGTACTTC	CASSLERSSYEQYF
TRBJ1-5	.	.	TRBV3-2	TGTGCCAGCATAGAGCCCCAGCATTTT	CASIEPQHF
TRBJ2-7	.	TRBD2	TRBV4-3	TGCGCCAGCAGCCAGGCTATCGGTAGCGGGCCGAGGAGCTCCTACGAGCAGTACTTC	CASSQAIGSGPRSSYEQYF
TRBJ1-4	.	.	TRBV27	TGTGCCAGCAGTTCCTCCGACAGGTTCGCAACTAATGAAAAACTGTTTTTT	CASSSSDRFATNEKLFF
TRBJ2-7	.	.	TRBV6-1	TGTGCCAGCAGTGTGGACATTTTCTACGAGCAGTACTTC	CASSVDIFYEQYF
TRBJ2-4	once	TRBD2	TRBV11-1	TGTGCCAGCAGCCCCCACGGGGGGGTTGACATTCAGTACTTC	CASSPHGGVDIQYF
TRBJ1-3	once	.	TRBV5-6	TGTGCCAGCAGCTTGTATCTGGAGAACACCATATATTTT	CASSLYLENTIYF
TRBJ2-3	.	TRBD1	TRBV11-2	TGTGCCAGCAGCCCCCATGGGACAGGGCCGAGCACAGATACGCAGTATTTT	CASSPHGTGPSTDTQYF
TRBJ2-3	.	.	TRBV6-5	TGTGCCAGCAGTTACACTTTTCGGAATACGCAGTATTTT	CASSYTFRNTQYF
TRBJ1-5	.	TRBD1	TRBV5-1	TGCGCCAGCAGCTTGGGTGAACAGGGGCCGGGGCGGGATCAGCCCCAGCATTTT	CASSLGEQGPGRDQPQHF
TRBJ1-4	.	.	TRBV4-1	TGCGCCAGCAGCCTAGAGCGGGACTTGGGGAATGAAAAACTGTTTTTT	CASSLERDLGNEKLFF
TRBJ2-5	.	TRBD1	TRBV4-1	TGCGCCAGCAGCAAGGGACAGGGAGAAGAGACCCAGTACTTC	CASSKGQGEETQYF
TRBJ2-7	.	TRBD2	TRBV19	TGTGCCAGTAGTATCCACCATAGCGGGAGTACCTACGAGCAGTACTTC	CASSIHHSGSTYEQYF
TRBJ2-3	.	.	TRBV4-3	TGCGCCAGCAGCCAAGATGGAGTTACAGATACGCAGTATTTT	CASSQDGVTDTQYF
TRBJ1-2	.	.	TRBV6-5	TGTGCCAGCAGTTACACAGAGACACCTAACTATGGCTACACCTTC	CASSYTETPNYGYTF
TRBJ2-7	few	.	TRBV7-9	TGTGCCAGCAGCCCCCGACAGTTCTACGAGCAGTACTTC	CASSPRQFYEQYF
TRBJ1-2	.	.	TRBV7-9	TGTGCCAGCAGCCCCTGGGAGCTCAGCTATGGCTACACCTTC	CASSPWELSYGYTF
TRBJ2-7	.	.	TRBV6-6	TGTGCCAGCAGGGACAGTGGGGGCGGGCAGTACTTC	CASRDSGGGQYF
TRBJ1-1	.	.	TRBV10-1	TGCGCCAGCAGTGAAGAAGGGAACACTGAAGCTTTCTTT	CASSEEGNTEAFF
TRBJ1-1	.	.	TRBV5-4	TGTGCCAGCAGCTTAGGTTCTGAAGCTTTCTTT	CASSLGSEAFF
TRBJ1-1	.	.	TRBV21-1	TGTGCCAGCAGCAAAGTTGCCAGAATGACTGAAGCTTTCTTT	CASSKVARMTEAFF
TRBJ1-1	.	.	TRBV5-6	TGTGCCAGCAGGGCGGGCACTGAAGCTTTCTTT	CASRAGTEAFF
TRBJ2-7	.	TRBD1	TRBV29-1	TGCAGCGTTGAAGATCGAGGGACAGGGAGGTACGAGCAGTACTTC	CSVEDRGTGRYEQYF
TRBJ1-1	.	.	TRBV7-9	TGTGCCAGCAGCTTATTTCTGGGACGCGACACTGAAGCTTTCTTT	CASSLFLGRDTEAFF
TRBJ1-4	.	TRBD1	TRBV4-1	TGCGCCAGCAGCCCCCGGGACAGGGATGAAAAACTGTTTTTT	CASSPRDRDEKLFF
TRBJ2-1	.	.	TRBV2	TGTGCCAGCAGTGTCACGGGAAACAATGAGCAGTTCTTC	CASSVTGNNEQFF